A single sample gave rise to the 14 T cell receptor beta chains below, sequenced in a study of control samples from healthy donors and cancer patients. Libraries were prepared by immunoSEQ multiplex PCR; TCRdb keeps only in-frame clonotypes and omits some of them. The sample has 95,000 to 150,000 clones, around 94% seen once. Sequences were obtained from PBMCs. The receptor source for this set is a man older than 75 with head and neck cancer.

The J gene is TRBJ2-7, the V gene TRBV18; D is perhaps TRBD1 (6 bases). The germline CDR1 and CDR2 sequences are KGHSH and LQKENI. The CDR3 consists of 13 residues. The V end was cut by 2 bases, the J end by 3 bases, with 8 bases between. CDR3 in DNA: TGTGCCAGCTCACCAAACAGGGTCTACGAGCAGTACTTC. It translates to CASSPNRVYEQYF.

The table lists this clone with a few counts. The gene calls are TRBV21-1 and TRBJ2-1; TRBD2, the D gene given by the table, was not confirmed from the DNA. TRBV21-1 is annotated as a pseudogene. This CDR3 is built from 15 residues. CDR3 in amino acids: CASSYKRNPYNEQFF. CDR3 nucleotides: TGTGCCAGCAGCTATAAGAGGAACCCCTACAATGAGCAGTTCTTC.

This clone is a singleton in its sample. The V and J genes are TRBV5-1 and TRBJ2-1, with 9 bases fitting TRBD1. Trimming cost V 7 bases and J 11 bases; bases outside gene matches: 19. The CDR3 covers 16 residues. Per the germline V gene, CDR1 is SGHRS and CDR2 is YFSETQ. DNA of the CDR3: TGCGCCAGCGTTACCCTATCCGGGACAGGGACCCCTAAGCAGTTCTTC. It yields the protein CASVTLSGTGTPKQFF.

The chain recombines TRBV25-1 with TRBJ2-7, with D possibly being TRBD2 (5 bases). V lost 4 bases and J 2 bases, leaving 12 bases between the germline ends. The CDR3 loop spans 14 amino acids. Germline-derived CDR1 and CDR2 are MGHDK and SYGVNS. The CDR3 spells CASSGRGKTYEQYF. The CDR3 DNA sequence: TGTGCCAGCAGTGGTCGAGGGAAGACCTACGAGCAGTACTTC.

The chain couples TRBV7-9 to TRBJ1-3; no clear D gene. The CDR3 has 16 residues. CDR1 is SEHNR, CDR2 FQNEAQ, per germline (reference sequence). Trimming stripped 4 bases from V and 1 base from J, with 14 bases between. CDR3 sequence reads: CASSSPRTESGNTIYF. CDR3 bases: TGTGCCAGCAGCTCCCCCCGGACGGAATCTGGAAACACCATATATTTT.

The chain employs TRBV27 and TRBJ1-1; D is perhaps TRBD1 (6 bases). This CDR3 contains 16 residues. With 1 base removed from V and 0 bases from J, the gap between germline ends came to 12 bases. The germline V gene has CDR1 MNHEY and CDR2 SMNVEV (reference sequence). CDR3 loop: CASSLFPDRLNTEAFF. The CDR3 region has the DNA TGTGCCAGCAGTTTATTTCCGGACAGATTGAACACTGAAGCTTTCTTT.

The chain recombines TRBV19 with TRBJ1-5; 8 nucleotides agree with TRBD1. The germline V gene encodes CDR1 LNHDA and CDR2 SQIVND (reference sequence). There are 17 residues in the CDR3. After removal of 5 bases from V and 3 bases from J, the junction contained 12 bases not matched to a gene. CDR3 region: CASSSSGGLDINQPQHF. CDR3 bases: TGTGCCAGTAGTTCCTCAGGGGGCCTCGACATCAATCAGCCCCAGCATTTT.

The V call is TRBV28, the J call TRBJ1-6; 9 bases match TRBD1. This CDR3 contains 15 residues. Trimming removed 4 bases from V and 9 bases from J; junction bases left unmatched: 7. Germline CDR1 MDHEN, CDR2 SYDVKM. The CDR3 here is CASSSPGQGSSPLHF. The CDR3 nucleotides are TGTGCCAGCAGTTCTCCGGGACAGGGCTCTTCACCCCTCCACTTT. Full variable domain (outside the CDR3, taken from reference TRBV28 and TRBJ1-6): DVKVTQSSRYLVKRTGEKVFLECVQDMDHENMFWYRQDPGLGLRLIYFSYDVKMKEKGDIPEGYSVSREKKERFSLILESASTNQTSMYLCASSSPGQGSSPLHFGNGTRLTVT.

V usage is TRBV5-1 and J usage is TRBJ2-5; 9 bases match TRBD2. In germline, CDR1 is SGHRS, CDR2 YFSETQ. This CDR3 has 15 amino acids. V shed 0 bases, J shed 5 bases, and the junction held 5 bases outside the gene matches. This CDR3 is CASSLGSGGSETQYF. In DNA form, the CDR3 reads TGCGCCAGCAGCTTGGGTAGCGGGGGAAGTGAGACCCAGTACTTC.

The chain uses TRBV18 and TRBJ2-7, with D possibly TRBD2 on 5 matching bases. V was clipped by 2 bases and J by 1 base, with 9 bases between them. From germline, CDR1 is KGHSH and CDR2 LQKENI. The CDR3 sequence is 14 residues long. The DNA of the CDR3 is TGTGCCAGCTCACCAAGACTACGTTCCTACGAGCAGTACTTC. Its protein is CASSPRLRSYEQYF.

The rearrangement links TRBV25-1 to TRBJ2-2; no definite D call. The CDR3 runs to 15 residues. CDR1 and CDR2 from the germline V gene are MGHDK and SYGVNS. Trimming left V 6 bases short and J 8 bases short, with 19 bases between. The CDR3 sequence: CASRPSLPRAGELFF. Here the CDR3 DNA reads TGTGCCAGCAGACCCAGCCTTCCGAGAGCGGGGGAGCTGTTTTTT.

In its sample, this clone was seen once. V and J are TRBV6-5 and TRBJ1-1; D uncertain. The V gene's germline CDR1 is MNHEY and CDR2 SVGAGI. Trimming cost V 8 bases and J 5 bases, with 15 bases left between them. The CDR3 spans 13 residues. DNA of the CDR3: TGTGCCAGCGGAGCCAGGCCTAAGACTGAAGCTTTCTTT. Translating gives CASGARPKTEAFF.

The V and J genes are TRBV10-3 and TRBJ2-3; 11 nucleotides match TRBD2. The germline gives CDR1 ENHRY, CDR2 SYGVKD. V dropped 2 bases and J dropped 0; count of bases not matched to a gene: 13. The CDR3 sequence is 20 residues long. The CDR3 region has the DNA TGTGCCATCAGTGAGCCGCTGACTAGCGGGACCCCACACAGCACAGATACGCAGTATTTT. It is translated as CAISEPLTSGTPHSTDTQYF.

The chain links TRBV19 to TRBJ1-4; no firm D call. Germline loops: CDR1 LNHDA, CDR2 SQIVND (reference sequence). Trimming left V 3 bases short and J 3 bases short, with 14 bases between. The CDR3 has 16 amino acids. The CDR3 protein is CASSIRSVYSNEKLFF. The CDR3 DNA is TGTGCCAGTAGTATTAGGTCGGTGTATTCTAATGAAAAACTGTTTTTT.